The text below deals with one TCR beta chain. Its cognate antigen is unknown. This sample was included in a study of T cell repertoires in cytomegalovirus infection. About the research overall: Recently identified HLA-C-restricted CMV epitopes and well-studied HLA-B-restricted CMV epitopes were used by the study. Shared public TCR beta signatures pointed to both CMV infection and a matching HLA type.

The trim removed 5 bases at V and 5 bases at J, leaving 7 bases unmatched. The length of the CDR3 is 14 residues. Looked up from germline, CDR1 is SGHVS and CDR2 is FNYEAQ. The study, taken as a whole, reports: Carriage of CMV together with the relevant HLA was identifiable through cumulative public TCR beta family frequency. Dominating the ex vivo response were HLA-C-restricted CMV-specific TCR beta clonotypes.

MiXCR, applied by TCRdb to the reads, yields one record per CDR3 protein. The sample carries roughly 730,000 distinct CDR3 sequences, roughly 33% recorded once. The sequence was collected from a human donor in good health (CMV status not recorded). Some clones in this sample may be carry-over from other donors' samples. The genes are TRBV7-6 and TRBJ2-5; 8 nucleotides line up with TRBD2. The specimen was cultured PBMCs, collected from culture after CMV antigen stimulation. CDR3 DNA sequence: TGTGCCAGCAGCCAAATAGCGGGATGGGAGACCCAGTACTTC. It yields the protein CASSQIAGWETQYF.